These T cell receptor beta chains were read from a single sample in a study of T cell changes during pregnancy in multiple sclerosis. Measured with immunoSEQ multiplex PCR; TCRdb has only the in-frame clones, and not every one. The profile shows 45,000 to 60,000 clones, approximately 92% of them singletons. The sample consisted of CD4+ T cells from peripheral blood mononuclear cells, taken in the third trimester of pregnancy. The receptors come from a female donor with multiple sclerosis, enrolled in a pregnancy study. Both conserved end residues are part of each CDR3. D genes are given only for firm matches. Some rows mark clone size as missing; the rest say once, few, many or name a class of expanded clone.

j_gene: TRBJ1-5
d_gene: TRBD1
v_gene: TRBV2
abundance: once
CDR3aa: CASSGQGAGYSNQPQHF
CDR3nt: TGTGCCAGCAGCGGACAGGGGGCGGGATATAGCAATCAGCCCCAGCATTTT

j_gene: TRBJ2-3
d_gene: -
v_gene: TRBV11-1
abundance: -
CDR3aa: CASSRRQGADTQYF
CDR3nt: TGTGCCAGCAGCCGCCGCCAGGGCGCAGATACGCAGTATTTT

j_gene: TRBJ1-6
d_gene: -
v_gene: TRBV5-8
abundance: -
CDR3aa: CASSLRGFNSPLHF
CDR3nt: TGTGCCAGCAGCTTGCGGGGGTTCAATTCACCCCTCCACTTT

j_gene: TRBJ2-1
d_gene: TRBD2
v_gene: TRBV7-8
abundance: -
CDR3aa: CASSLEGGGAYNEQFF
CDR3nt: TGTGCCAGCAGCTTAGAAGGCGGGGGGGCTTACAATGAGCAGTTCTTC

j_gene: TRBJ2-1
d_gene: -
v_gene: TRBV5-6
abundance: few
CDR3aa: CASSLGGQVDEQFF
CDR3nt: TGTGCCAGCAGCTTGGGGGGGCAGGTCGATGAGCAGTTCTTC

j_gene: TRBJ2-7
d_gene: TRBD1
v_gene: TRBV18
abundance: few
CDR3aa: CASSPPGQGYEQYF
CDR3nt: TGTGCCAGCTCACCACCCGGACAGGGTTACGAGCAGTACTTC

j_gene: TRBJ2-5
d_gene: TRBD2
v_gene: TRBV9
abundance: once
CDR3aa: CASSVGLAGLNWGETQYF
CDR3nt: TGTGCCAGCAGCGTAGGACTAGCGGGGCTAAATTGGGGGGAGACCCAGTACTTC

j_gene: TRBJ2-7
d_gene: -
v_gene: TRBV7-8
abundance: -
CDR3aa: CASSLASYYEQYF
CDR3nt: TGTGCCAGCAGCTTAGCCTCCTACTACGAGCAGTACTTC

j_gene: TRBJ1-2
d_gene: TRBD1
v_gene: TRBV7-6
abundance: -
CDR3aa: CASSRTTTGTGGHGYTF
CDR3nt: TGTGCCAGCAGCCGAACCACTACCGGGACAGGGGGCCATGGCTACACCTTC

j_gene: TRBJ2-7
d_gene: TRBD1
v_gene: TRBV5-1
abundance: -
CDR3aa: CASSWGQGDEQYF
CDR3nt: TGCGCCAGCAGCTGGGGACAGGGTGACGAGCAGTACTTC

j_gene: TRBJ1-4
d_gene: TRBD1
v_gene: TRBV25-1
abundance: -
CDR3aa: CASSPPGQGGEKLFF
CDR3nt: TGTGCCAGCAGCCCCCCCGGACAGGGTGGTGAAAAACTGTTTTTT

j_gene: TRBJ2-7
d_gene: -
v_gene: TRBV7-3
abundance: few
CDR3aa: CASSLGERYEQYF
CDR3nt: TGTGCCAGCAGCTTAGGGGAGAGGTACGAGCAGTACTTC

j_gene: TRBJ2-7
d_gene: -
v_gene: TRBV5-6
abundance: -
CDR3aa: CASIQVGQGSYEQYF
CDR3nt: TGTGCCAGCATCCAAGTGGGGCAGGGTTCCTACGAGCAGTACTTC

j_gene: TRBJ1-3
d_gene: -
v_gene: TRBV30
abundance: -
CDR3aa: CAWSKTVSGNTIYF
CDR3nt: TGTGCCTGGAGCAAGACAGTCTCTGGAAACACCATATATTTT

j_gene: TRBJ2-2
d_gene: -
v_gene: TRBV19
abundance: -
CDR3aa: CASSRRDWVELFF
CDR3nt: TGTGCCAGTAGTCGCAGGGATTGGGTGGAGCTGTTTTTT

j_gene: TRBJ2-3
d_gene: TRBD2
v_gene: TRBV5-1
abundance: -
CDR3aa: CASSGGASGGDTQYF
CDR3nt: TGCGCCAGCAGCGGCGGGGCTAGCGGGGGGGATACGCAGTATTTT

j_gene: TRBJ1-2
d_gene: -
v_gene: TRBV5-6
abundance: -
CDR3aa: CASSLAGGAAHYGYTF
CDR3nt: TGTGCCAGCAGCTTGGCCGGAGGGGCGGCTCACTATGGCTACACCTTC

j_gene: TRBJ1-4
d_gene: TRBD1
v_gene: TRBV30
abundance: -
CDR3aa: CAWSVGTVGIATNEKLFF
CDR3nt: TGTGCCTGGAGTGTCGGGACAGTAGGGATTGCAACTAATGAAAAACTGTTTTTT

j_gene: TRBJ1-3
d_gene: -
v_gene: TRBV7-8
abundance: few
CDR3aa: CASSPPRSGNTIYF
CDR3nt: TGTGCCAGCAGCCCCCCTCGCTCTGGAAACACCATATATTTT

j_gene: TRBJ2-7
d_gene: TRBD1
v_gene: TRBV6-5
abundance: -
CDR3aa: CASSQGQLYEQYF
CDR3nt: TGTGCCAGCAGCCAGGGACAGCTCTACGAGCAGTACTTC

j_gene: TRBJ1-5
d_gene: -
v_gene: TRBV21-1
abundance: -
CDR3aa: CASSARTGMGHWRNQPQHF
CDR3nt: TGTGCCAGCAGCGCAAGGACAGGGATGGGGCACTGGCGCAATCAGCCCCAGCATTTT

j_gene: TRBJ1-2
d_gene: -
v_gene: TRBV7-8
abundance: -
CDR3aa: CASSKGQANYGYTF
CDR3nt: TGTGCCAGCAGCAAAGGACAAGCCAACTATGGCTACACCTTC

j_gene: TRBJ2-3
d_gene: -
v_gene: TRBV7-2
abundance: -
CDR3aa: CASRRPRGGDTQYF
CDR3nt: TGTGCCAGCAGACGCCCGCGCGGTGGGGATACGCAGTATTTT

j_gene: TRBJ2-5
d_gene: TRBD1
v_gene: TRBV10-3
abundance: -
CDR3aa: CAISDPGGQETQYF
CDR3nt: TGTGCCATCAGTGACCCAGGGGGTCAAGAGACCCAGTACTTC

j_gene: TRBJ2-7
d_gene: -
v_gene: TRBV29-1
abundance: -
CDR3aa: CSVETEYEQYF
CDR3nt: TGCAGCGTTGAAACGGAGTACGAGCAGTACTTC

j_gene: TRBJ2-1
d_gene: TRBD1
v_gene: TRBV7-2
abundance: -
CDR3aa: CASSSDRGTYNEQFF
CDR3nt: TGTGCCAGCAGCTCGGACAGGGGAACCTACAATGAGCAGTTCTTC

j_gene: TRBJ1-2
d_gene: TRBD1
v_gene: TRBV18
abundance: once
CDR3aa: CASSLPGTGGSYGYTF
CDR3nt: TGTGCCAGCTCACTTCCCGGGACAGGGGGCAGCTATGGCTACACCTTC

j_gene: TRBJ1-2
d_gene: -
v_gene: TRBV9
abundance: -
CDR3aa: CASSVDTFYNYGYTF
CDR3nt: TGTGCCAGCAGCGTAGACACATTTTATAACTATGGCTACACCTTC

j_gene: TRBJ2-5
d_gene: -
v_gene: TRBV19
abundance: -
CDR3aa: CASSIRGETQYF
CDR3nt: TGTGCCAGTAGTATTCGAGGAGAGACCCAGTACTTC

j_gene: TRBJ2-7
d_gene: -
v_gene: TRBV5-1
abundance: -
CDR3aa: CASSFDGPGEQYF
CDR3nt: TGCGCCAGCAGCTTCGACGGCCCGGGGGAGCAGTACTTC

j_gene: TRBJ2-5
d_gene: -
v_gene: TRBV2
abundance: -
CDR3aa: CASSVRGFETQYF
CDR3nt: TGTGCCAGCAGTGTCAGGGGTTTTGAGACCCAGTACTTC

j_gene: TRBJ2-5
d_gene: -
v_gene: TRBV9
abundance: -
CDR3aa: CASSLGLKETQYF
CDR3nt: TGTGCCAGCAGCTTGGGACTTAAAGAGACCCAGTACTTC

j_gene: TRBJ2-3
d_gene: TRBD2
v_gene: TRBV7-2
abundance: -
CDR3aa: CASSLGRGGAILDTQYF
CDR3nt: TGTGCCAGCAGCTTAGGCCGCGGGGGGGCCATTTTAGATACGCAGTATTTT

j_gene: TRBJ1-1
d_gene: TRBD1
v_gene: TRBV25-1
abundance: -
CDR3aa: CASSELEGAGLNTEAFF
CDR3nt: TGTGCCAGCAGTGAATTAGAGGGGGCGGGTTTGAACACTGAAGCTTTCTTT

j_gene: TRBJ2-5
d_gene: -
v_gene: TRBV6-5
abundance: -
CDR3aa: CASSYSGTQETQYF
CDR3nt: TGTGCCAGCAGTTACTCGGGGACTCAAGAGACCCAGTACTTC

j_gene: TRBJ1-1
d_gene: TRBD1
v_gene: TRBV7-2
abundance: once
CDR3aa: CASSWTGRSEAFF
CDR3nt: TGTGCCAGCAGCTGGACAGGGCGGAGTGAAGCTTTCTTT

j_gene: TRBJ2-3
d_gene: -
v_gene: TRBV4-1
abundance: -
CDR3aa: CASSGERGMGTDTQYF
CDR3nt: TGCGCCAGCAGCGGGGAAAGGGGAATGGGCACAGATACGCAGTATTTT

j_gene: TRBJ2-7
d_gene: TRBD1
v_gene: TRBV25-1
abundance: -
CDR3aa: CASSKTGTFYEQYF
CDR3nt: TGTGCCAGCAGTAAGACAGGGACCTTCTACGAGCAGTACTTC

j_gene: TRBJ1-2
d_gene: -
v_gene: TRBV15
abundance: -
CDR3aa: CATSSEQGNYGYTF
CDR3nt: TGTGCCACCAGCAGTGAGCAGGGGAACTATGGCTACACCTTC

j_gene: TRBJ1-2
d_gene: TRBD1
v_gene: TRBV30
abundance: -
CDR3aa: CAWSHRAGGIDGYTF
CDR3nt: TGTGCCTGGAGTCACCGGGCAGGGGGCATCGATGGCTACACCTTC

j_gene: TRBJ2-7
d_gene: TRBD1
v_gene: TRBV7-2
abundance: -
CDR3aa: CASSYDRGTAYEQYF
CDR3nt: TGTGCCAGCAGCTACGACAGGGGGACTGCCTACGAGCAGTACTTC

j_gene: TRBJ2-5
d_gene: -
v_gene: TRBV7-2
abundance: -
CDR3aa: CASSLVGDEETQYF
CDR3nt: TGTGCCAGCAGCTTAGTGGGAGACGAGGAGACCCAGTACTTC

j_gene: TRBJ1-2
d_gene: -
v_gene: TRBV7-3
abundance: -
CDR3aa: CASSVSGGTNYGYTF
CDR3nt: TGTGCCAGCAGCGTCTCCGGCGGAACTAACTATGGCTACACCTTC

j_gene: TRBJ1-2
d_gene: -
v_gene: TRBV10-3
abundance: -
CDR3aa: CATQEYGYTF
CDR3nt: TGTGCCACCCAAGAGTATGGCTACACCTTC

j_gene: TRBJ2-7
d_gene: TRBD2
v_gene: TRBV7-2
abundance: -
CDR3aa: CASSPRTGLGRGVYEQYF
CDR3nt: TGTGCCAGCAGCCCAAGAACCGGACTCGGGCGGGGGGTCTACGAGCAGTACTTC

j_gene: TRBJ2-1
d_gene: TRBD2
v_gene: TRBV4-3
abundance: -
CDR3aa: CASSQDLRGANNEQFF
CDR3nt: TGCGCCAGCAGCCAAGATTTGCGGGGGGCGAACAATGAGCAGTTCTTC

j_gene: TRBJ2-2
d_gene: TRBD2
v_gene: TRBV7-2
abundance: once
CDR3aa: CASSPTSGGFVGELFF
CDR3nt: TGTGCCAGCAGCCCCACTAGCGGGGGGTTTGTAGGGGAGCTGTTTTTT

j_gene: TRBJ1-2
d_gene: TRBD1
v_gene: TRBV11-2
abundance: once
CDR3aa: CASSPLGDRGGGYTF
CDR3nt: TGTGCCAGCAGCCCCCTGGGCGACAGGGGGGGAGGCTACACCTTC

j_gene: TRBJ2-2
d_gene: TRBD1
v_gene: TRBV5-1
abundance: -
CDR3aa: CASSLFGQGNTGELFF
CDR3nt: TGCGCCAGCAGCTTGTTTGGACAGGGGAACACCGGGGAGCTGTTTTTT

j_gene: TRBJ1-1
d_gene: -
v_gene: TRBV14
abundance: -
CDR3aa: CASSQDKGRVNTEAFF
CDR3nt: TGTGCCAGCAGCCAAGATAAAGGCAGGGTGAACACTGAAGCTTTCTTT

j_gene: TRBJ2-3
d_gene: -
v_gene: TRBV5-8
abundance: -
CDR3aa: CASSLSSSSTDTQYF
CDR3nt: TGTGCCAGCAGCTTATCGTCCTCTAGCACAGATACGCAGTATTTT

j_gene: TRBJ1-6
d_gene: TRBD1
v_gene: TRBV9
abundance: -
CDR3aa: CASSTDRANSPLHF
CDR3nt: TGTGCCAGCAGCACAGACAGGGCGAATTCACCCCTCCACTTT

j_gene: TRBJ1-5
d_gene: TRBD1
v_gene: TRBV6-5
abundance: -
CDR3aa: CASSYSGTGNNQPQHF
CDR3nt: TGTGCCAGCAGTTATTCCGGGACAGGGAACAATCAGCCCCAGCATTTT